Included here is one T cell receptor beta chain sequence, with context. The data are from a study of control samples from healthy donors and cancer patients. Assay: immunoSEQ multiplex PCR; the TCRdb copy retains only in-frame clones and omits some. Here the sample spans 120,000 to 150,000 clones, less than 90% being singletons. CDR1 is SQVTM, CDR2 ANQGSEA, per germline. The V and J ends lost 4 bases and 4 bases respectively, with 10 bases between them. The CDR3 consists of 12 residues. The V gene is TRBV29-1, the J gene TRBJ1-1; tentatively, D is TRBD1 (5 bases). This TCR came from a young woman in good health. The sequenced sample consisted of blood. The CDR3 sequence is CSVVTGITEAFF. The DNA for the CDR3 is TGCAGCGTTGTAACAGGCATCACTGAAGCTTTCTTT.